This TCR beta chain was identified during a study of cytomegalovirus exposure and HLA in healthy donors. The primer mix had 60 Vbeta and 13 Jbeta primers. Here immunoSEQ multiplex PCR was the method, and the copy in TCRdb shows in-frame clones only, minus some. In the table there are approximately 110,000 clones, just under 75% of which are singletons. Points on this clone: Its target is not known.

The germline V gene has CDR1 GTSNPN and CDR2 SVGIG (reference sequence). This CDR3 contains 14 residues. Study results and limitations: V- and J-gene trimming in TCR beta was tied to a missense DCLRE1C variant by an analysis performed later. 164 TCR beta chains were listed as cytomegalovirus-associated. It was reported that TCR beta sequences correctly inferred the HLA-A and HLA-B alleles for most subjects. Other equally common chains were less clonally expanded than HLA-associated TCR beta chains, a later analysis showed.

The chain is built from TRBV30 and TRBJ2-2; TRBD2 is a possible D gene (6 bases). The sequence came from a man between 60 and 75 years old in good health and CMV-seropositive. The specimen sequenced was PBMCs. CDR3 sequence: CAGGFSRGTGELFF. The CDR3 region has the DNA TGTGCTGGGGGGTTCTCGAGGGGCACCGGGGAGCTGTTTTTT. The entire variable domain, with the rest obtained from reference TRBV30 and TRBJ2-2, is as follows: SQTIHQWPATLVQPVGSPLSLECTVEGTSNPNLYWYRQAAGRGLQLLFYSVGIGQISSEVPQNLSASRPQDRQFILSSKKLLLSDSGFYLCAGGFSRGTGELFFGEGSRLTVL.